This T cell receptor beta chain was profiled in a study of OX40 agonist ivuxolimab in advanced cancers. In the study overall: Ivuxolimab is a fully human IgG2 antibody that activates OX40 (CD134). The diagnoses of dose-escalation patients were hepatocellular carcinoma, melanoma, renal cell or head and neck cancer.

No patient had autoimmune disease or received systemic immunosuppression. TCRdb's table, derived via immunoSEQ multiplex PCR, lists solely in-frame clones and lacks some. The sample holds roughly 140,000 clones; 94% are singletons and the top ten take 0.31%. Study-wide findings and caveats: There was clonal expansion of CD4+ and CD8+ blood T cells by week 6 at 0.1 to 3.0 mg/kg.

Details on this clone: Its antigen is currently unknown.

The sequences come from CD4+ or CD8+ T cells sorted from blood, collected in a trial of the OX40 agonist ivuxolimab. The sequence was obtained from an adult with an advanced solid tumor such as melanoma, head and neck, liver or kidney cancer.

CDR3 DNA: TGTGCCAGCAGCTTTTACGGGGATGGGGCCAACGTCCTGACTTTC. Amino acids: CASSFYGDGANVLTF. This chain joins TRBV7-3 and TRBJ2-6; possibly TRBD2 for D (5 bases). The germline V gene encodes CDR1 SGHTA and CDR2 FQGTGA. The CDR3 is made up of 15 amino acids. V was shortened by 3 bases and J by 3 bases, with 9 bases between the two germline ends.